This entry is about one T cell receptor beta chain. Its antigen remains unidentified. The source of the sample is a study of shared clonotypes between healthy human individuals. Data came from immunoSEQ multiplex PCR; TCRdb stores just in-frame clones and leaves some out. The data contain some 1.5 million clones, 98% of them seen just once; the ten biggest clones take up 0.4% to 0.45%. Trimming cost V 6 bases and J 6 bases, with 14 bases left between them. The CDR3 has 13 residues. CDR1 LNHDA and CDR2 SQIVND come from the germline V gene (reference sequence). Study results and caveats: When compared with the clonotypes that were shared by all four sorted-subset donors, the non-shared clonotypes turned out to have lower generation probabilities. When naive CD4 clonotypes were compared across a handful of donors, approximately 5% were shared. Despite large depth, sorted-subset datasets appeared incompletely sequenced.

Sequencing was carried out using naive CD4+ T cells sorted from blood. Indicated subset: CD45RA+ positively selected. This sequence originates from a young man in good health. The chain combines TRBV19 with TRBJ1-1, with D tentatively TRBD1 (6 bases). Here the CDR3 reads CASSTEGGSEAFF. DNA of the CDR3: TGTGCCAGTAGCACCGAAGGGGGGTCTGAAGCTTTCTTT.